Included here is one T cell receptor (beta chain) sequence, with context. The antigen is not known. CDR3 length: 13 amino acids. Deletions cut 9 bases from V and 0 bases from J, with 9 bases between. Looked up from germline, CDR1 is LNHDA and CDR2 is SQIVND (reference sequence). This sample is drawn from a study of cytomegalovirus exposure and HLA in healthy donors. The study, taken as a whole, reports: HLA alleles were associated with roughly 17,000 TCR beta sequences in a later analysis at 0.05 false discovery rate. Versus the roughly 700-donor mean, an Asian-associated ancestry cluster reportedly showed fewer N-insertions in a later analysis. Roughly even sequencing depth across donors was the assumption behind the presence/absence analyses.

Vbeta (60) and Jbeta (13) primers were used in the PCR. Clones were sequenced by immunoSEQ multiplex PCR, and TCRdb holds only the in-frame ones, with some missing. The sample consists of approximately 200,000 clones, around 74% of them appearing once. This TCR came from a girl aged 5 to 17 in good health and CMV-seropositive. The chain uses TRBV19 and TRBJ1-5; maybe TRBD1 (5 bases). The sequencing sample was made of PBMCs. CDR3 sequence: CASQGYSNQPQHF. The CDR3 DNA follows: TGTGCCAGCCAGGGATATAGCAATCAGCCCCAGCATTTT.